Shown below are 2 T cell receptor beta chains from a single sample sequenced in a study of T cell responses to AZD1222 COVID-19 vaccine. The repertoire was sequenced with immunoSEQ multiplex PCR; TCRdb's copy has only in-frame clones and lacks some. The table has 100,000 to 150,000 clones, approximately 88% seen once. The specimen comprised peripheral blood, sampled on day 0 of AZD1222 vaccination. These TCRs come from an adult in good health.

The DNA of the CDR3 is TGTGCCATCAGTGATGGTGGGAGAGGGGCCGGGGAGCTGTTTTTT. Amino acids: CAISDGGRGAGELFF. This chain uses TRBV10-3 with TRBJ2-2; D is perhaps TRBD1 or TRBD2 (5 bases each). V dropped 3 bases and J dropped 6 bases, with 14 bases sitting between them. In germline, CDR1 is ENHRY, CDR2 SYGVKD. This CDR3 region has 15 residues.

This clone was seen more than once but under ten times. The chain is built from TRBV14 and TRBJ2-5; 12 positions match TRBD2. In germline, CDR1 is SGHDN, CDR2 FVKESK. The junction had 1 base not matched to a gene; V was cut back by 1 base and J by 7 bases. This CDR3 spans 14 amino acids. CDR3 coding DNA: TGTGCCAGCAGCCAAGTACTAGCGGGAGGGACCCAGTACTTC. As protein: CASSQVLAGGTQYF.